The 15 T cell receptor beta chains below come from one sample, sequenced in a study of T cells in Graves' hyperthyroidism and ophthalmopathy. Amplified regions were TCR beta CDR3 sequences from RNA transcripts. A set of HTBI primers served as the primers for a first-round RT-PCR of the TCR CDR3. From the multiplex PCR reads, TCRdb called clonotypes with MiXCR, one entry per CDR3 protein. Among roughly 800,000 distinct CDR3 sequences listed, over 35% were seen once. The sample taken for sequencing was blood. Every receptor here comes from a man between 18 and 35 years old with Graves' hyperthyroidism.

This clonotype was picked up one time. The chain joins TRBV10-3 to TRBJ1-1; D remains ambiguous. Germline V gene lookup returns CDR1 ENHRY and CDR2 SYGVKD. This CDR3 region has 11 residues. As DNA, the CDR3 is TGTACCACACGGGTAGGAACTGAAGCTTTCTTT. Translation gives CTTRVGTEAFF.

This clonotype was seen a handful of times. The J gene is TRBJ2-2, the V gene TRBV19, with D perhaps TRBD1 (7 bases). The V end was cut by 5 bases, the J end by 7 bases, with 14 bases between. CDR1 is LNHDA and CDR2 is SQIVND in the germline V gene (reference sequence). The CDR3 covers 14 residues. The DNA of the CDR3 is TGTGCCAGTAGTTGGACAGGAGGGAGCGGGGAGCTGTTTTTT. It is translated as CASSWTGGSGELFF.

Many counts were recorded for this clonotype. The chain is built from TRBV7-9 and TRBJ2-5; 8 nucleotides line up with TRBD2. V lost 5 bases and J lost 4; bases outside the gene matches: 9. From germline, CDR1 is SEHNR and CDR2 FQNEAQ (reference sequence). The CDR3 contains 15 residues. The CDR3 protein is CASSVLAGLGETQYF. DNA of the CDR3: TGTGCCAGCAGCGTTCTAGCGGGCTTGGGAGAGACCCAGTACTTC.

CDR3 DNA sequence: TGTGCCAGCAGTTACCCAGGGGGGAGCAATCAGCCCCAGCATTTT. It specifies CASSYPGGSNQPQHF. V and J are TRBV12-3 or TRBV12-4 and TRBJ1-5; 7 nucleotides align to TRBD1. This CDR3 contains 15 residues. V lost 4 bases to trimming and J lost 1 base; unmatched junction nucleotides: 4.

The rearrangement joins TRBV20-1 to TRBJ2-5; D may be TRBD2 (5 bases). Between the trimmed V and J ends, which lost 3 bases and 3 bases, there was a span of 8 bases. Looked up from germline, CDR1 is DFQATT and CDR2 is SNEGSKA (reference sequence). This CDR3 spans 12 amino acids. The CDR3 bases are TGCAGTGCTAGGTCCGGGGAAGAGACCCAGTACTTC. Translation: CSARSGEETQYF.

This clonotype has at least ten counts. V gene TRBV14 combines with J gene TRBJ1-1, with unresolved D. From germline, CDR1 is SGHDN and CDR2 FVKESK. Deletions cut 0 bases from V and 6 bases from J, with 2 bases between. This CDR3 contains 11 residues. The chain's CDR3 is CASSQEPEAFF. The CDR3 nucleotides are TGTGCCAGCAGCCAAGAACCTGAAGCTTTCTTT.

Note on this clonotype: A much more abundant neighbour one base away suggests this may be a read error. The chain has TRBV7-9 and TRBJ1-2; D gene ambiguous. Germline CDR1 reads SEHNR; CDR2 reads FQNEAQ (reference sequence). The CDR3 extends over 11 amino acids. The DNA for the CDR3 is TGTGGGACCCTTAGCGACTATGGCTACACCTTC. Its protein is CGTLSDYGYTF. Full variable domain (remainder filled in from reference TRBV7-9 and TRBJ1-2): DTGVSQNPRHKITKRGQNVTFRCDPISEHNRLYWYRQTLGQGPEFLTYFQNEAQLEKSRLLSDRFSAERPKGSFSTLEIQRTEQGDSAMYLCGTLSDYGYTFGSGTRLTVV.

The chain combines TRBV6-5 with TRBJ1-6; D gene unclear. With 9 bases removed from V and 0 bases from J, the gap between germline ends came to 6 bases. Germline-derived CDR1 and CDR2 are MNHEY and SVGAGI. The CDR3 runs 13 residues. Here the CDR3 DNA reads TGTGCCAGTATGGGCTCCTATAATTCACCCCTCCACTTT. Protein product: CASMGSYNSPLHF.

The CDR3, as DNA: TGTGCCACCAGCAGAGCTCAGAGCTCTGGAAACACCATATATTTT. Protein product: CATSRAQSSGNTIYF. The J gene is TRBJ1-3, the V gene TRBV15, with D unclear. V dropped 1 base and J dropped 0 bases, with 7 bases sitting between them. Germline values: CDR1 LNHNV, CDR2 YYDKDF (reference sequence). The CDR3 extends over 15 amino acids.

CDR3 residues: CSVEWGPRNTEAFF. CDR3 coding DNA: TGCAGCGTTGAATGGGGACCTAGAAACACTGAAGCTTTCTTT. The chain couples TRBV29-1 to TRBJ1-1; weak D call: TRBD1 (5 bases). Deletions cut 2 bases from V and 2 bases from J, with 12 bases between. CDR3 length: 14 residues. Germline V gene lookup returns CDR1 SQVTM and CDR2 ANQGSEA.

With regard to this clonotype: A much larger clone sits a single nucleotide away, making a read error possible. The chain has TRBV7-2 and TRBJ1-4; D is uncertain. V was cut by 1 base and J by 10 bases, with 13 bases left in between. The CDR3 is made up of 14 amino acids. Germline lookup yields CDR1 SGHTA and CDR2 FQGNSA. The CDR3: CASSLGIGDVKLFF. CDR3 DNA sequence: TGTGCCAGCAGCTTAGGGATTGGTGATGTAAAACTGTTTTTT. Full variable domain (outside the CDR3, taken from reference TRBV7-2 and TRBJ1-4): GAGVSQSPSNKVTEKGKDVELRCDPISGHTALYWYRQSLGQGLEFLIYFQGNSAPDKSGLPSDRFSAERTGGSVSTLTIQRTQQEDSAVYLCASSLGIGDVKLFFGSGTQLSVL.

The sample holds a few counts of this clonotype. CDR3 bases: TGTGCCAGCAGCTCACAACCGTACACTGAAGCTTTCTTT. This translates into CASSSQPYTEAFF. The rearrangement links TRBV7-2 to TRBJ1-1; no firm D call. The CDR3 totals 13 residues. Germline values: CDR1 SGHTA, CDR2 FQGNSA. V gave up 4 bases and J gave up 3 bases, with 9 bases separating them.

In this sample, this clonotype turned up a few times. The CDR3 protein is CASTPGGSTEAFF. Written as DNA, the CDR3 is TGTGCCAGCACTCCAGGGGGGAGCACTGAAGCTTTCTTT. The V gene is TRBV12-3 or TRBV12-4, the J gene TRBJ1-1; 7 nucleotides agree with TRBD1. CDR3 length equals 13 residues. Trimming cost V 7 bases and J 4 bases; bases outside gene matches: 6.

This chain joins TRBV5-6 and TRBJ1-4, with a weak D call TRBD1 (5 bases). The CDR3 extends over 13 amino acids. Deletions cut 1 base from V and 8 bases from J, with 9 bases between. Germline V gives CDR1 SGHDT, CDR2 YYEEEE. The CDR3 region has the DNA TGTGCCAGCAGCTTGCAGAGGGGCGAAAAACTGTTTTTT. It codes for CASSLQRGEKLFF.

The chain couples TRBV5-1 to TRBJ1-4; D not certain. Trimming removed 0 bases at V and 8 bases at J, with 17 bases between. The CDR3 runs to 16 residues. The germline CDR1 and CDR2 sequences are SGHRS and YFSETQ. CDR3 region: CASSLAVSLVREKLFF. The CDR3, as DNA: TGCGCCAGCAGCTTGGCCGTGTCCCTAGTCCGCGAAAAACTGTTTTTT.